This T cell receptor beta chain is drawn from a study of blood T cell repertoires in COVID-19. In the study overall: From T cells, B-cell-depleted T cells, or PBMCs came the material, which was cDNA or gDNA.

Authors' data handling: The authors estimated nucleated cell counts from reference gene primer amplification. Here immunoSEQ multiplex PCR was the method, and the copy in TCRdb shows in-frame clones only, minus some. V and J calls and clone size come straight from that table; D and trimming were deduced from the DNA. The sample comprises approximately 190,000 clones, about four fifths of which are singletons, and about 7.8% rests with the top ten. This CDR3 contains 15 residues. The V end lost 7 bases, the J end lost 1 base, and 19 bases lay between the germline ends. Germline V CDR1 and CDR2: SQVTM, ANQGSEA.

V gene TRBV29-1 combines with J gene TRBJ1-1; a weak D match, TRBD1 (6 bases). The sequence came from a woman aged 55-69 years with COVID-19, enrolled during active disease. Sequenced sample: peripheral blood. CDR3 residues: CSAGGEQGENTEAFF. Written as DNA, the CDR3 is TGCAGCGCTGGGGGGGAACAGGGTGAGAACACTGAAGCTTTCTTT.